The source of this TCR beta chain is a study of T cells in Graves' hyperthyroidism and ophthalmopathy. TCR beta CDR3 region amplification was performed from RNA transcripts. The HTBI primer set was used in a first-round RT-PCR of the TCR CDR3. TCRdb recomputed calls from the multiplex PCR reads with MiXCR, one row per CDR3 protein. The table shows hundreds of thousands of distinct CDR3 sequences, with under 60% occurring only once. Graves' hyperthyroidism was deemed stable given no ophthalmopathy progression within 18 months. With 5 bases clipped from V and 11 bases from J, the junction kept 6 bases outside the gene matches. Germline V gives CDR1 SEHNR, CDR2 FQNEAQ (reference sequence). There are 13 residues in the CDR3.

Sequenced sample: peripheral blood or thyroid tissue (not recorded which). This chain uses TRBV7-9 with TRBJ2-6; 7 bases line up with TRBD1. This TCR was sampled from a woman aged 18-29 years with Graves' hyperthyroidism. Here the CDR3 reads CASSQVGGYVLTF. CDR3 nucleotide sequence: TGTGCCAGCAGCCAAGTAGGGGGCTACGTCCTGACTTTC. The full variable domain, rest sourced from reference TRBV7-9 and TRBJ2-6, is DTGVSQNPRHKITKRGQNVTFRCDPISEHNRLYWYRQTLGQGPEFLTYFQNEAQLEKSRLLSDRFSAERPKGSFSTLEIQRTEQGDSAMYLCASSQVGGYVLTFGAGSRLTVL.